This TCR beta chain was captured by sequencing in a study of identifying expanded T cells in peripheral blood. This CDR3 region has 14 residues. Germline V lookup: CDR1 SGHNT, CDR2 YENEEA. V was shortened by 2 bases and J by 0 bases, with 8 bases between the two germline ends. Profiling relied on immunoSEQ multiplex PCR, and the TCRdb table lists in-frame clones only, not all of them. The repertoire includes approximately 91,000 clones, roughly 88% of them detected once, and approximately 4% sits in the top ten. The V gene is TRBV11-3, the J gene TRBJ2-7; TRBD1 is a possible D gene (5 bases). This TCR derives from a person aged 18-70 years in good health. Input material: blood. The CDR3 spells CASSLRGNSYEQYF. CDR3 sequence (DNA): TGTGCCAGCAGCTTAAGGGGCAACTCCTACGAGCAGTACTTC.